The rows below give T cell receptor beta chains drawn from one sample of a study of T cells after yellow fever vaccination. MiXCR was run by TCRdb on the 5' RACE reads, yielding one entry per CDR3 protein. This sample yields about 240,000 distinct CDR3 sequences, of which 3.6% are seen a single time; around 20% belongs to the top ten. The specimen comprised PBMCs, sampled 15 days after the yellow fever booster vaccination. The receptor source for this set is a man aged 18 to 30 who received the YFV17D yellow fever vaccine. CDR3s include the opening cysteine and the closing phenylalanine or tryptophan. Each record gives: J gene, V gene, CDR3 protein.

J gene: TRBJ2-2
V gene: TRBV12-5
CDR3 protein: CASGLGEPNTGELFF

J gene: TRBJ2-3
V gene: TRBV5-1
CDR3 protein: CASSLLGTSTDTQYF

J gene: TRBJ2-6
V gene: TRBV18
CDR3 protein: CASSPYFSGANVLTF

J gene: TRBJ2-1
V gene: TRBV12-3/TRBV12-4
CDR3 protein: CASSFLWGDNEQFF

J gene: TRBJ2-1
V gene: TRBV5-1
CDR3 protein: CATGPDSRSYNEQFF

J gene: TRBJ1-1
V gene: TRBV20-1
CDR3 protein: CSAPRGTPGGPAFF

J gene: TRBJ2-5
V gene: TRBV28
CDR3 protein: CAIGQFQGETQYF

J gene: TRBJ2-3
V gene: TRBV18
CDR3 protein: CASSPPLTGGDTDTQYF

J gene: TRBJ2-7
V gene: TRBV12-3/TRBV12-4
CDR3 protein: CASSLRDGGGHEQYF

J gene: TRBJ2-7
V gene: TRBV18
CDR3 protein: CASSPGASTTHEQYF

J gene: TRBJ1-2
V gene: TRBV4-1
CDR3 protein: CASSQVTTQGRGNYGYTF

J gene: TRBJ2-5
V gene: TRBV5-1
CDR3 protein: CASSLVGQGGETQYF

J gene: TRBJ1-6
V gene: TRBV7-9
CDR3 protein: CASSPTGGNSPLHF

J gene: TRBJ1-1
V gene: TRBV5-1
CDR3 protein: CASSPGQGATEAFF

J gene: TRBJ2-5
V gene: TRBV6-6
CDR3 protein: CASSYSPPGGGAETQYF

J gene: TRBJ2-3
V gene: TRBV5-1
CDR3 protein: CASAWRQGGSDTQYF

J gene: TRBJ2-3
V gene: TRBV20-1
CDR3 protein: CSALRGDTQYF

J gene: TRBJ1-4
V gene: TRBV7-7
CDR3 protein: CASSSSLGEAGKLFF

J gene: TRBJ1-2
V gene: TRBV7-2
CDR3 protein: CASGLGRLSYGYTF

J gene: TRBJ1-2
V gene: TRBV5-1
CDR3 protein: CASSLGDRLETTF

J gene: TRBJ1-5
V gene: TRBV20-1
CDR3 protein: CSATGISNQPQHF

J gene: TRBJ2-1
V gene: TRBV7-2
CDR3 protein: CASGAFSGGEQFF

J gene: TRBJ1-4
V gene: TRBV27
CDR3 protein: CASSPGGRGSEKLFF

J gene: TRBJ2-7
V gene: TRBV5-1
CDR3 protein: CASSFRGLPYEQYF

J gene: TRBJ2-1
V gene: TRBV7-3
CDR3 protein: CASSLARDGPKQFF

J gene: TRBJ1-1
V gene: TRBV6-2/TRBV6-3
CDR3 protein: CASRALGTEAFF

J gene: TRBJ1-5
V gene: TRBV7-9
CDR3 protein: CASSLAAGVTNQPQHF

J gene: TRBJ1-1
V gene: TRBV5-1
CDR3 protein: CASSVGPSNTEAFF

J gene: TRBJ2-4
V gene: TRBV20-1
CDR3 protein: CSARGPGQGSNIQYF

J gene: TRBJ1-1
V gene: TRBV12-3/TRBV12-4
CDR3 protein: CASSPGGQRTTEAFF

J gene: TRBJ1-4
V gene: TRBV3-1
CDR3 protein: CASSRGTGGSEKLFF

J gene: TRBJ2-7
V gene: TRBV4-1
CDR3 protein: CASSQETLAGGYEQYF

J gene: TRBJ2-3
V gene: TRBV29-1
CDR3 protein: CSALGGATDTQYF

J gene: TRBJ2-2
V gene: TRBV5-4
CDR3 protein: CASSFSGGLPGELFF

J gene: TRBJ1-4
V gene: TRBV12-3/TRBV12-4
CDR3 protein: CASSLVGRGEKLFF

J gene: TRBJ2-2
V gene: TRBV30
CDR3 protein: CAWSVKGTIGELFF

J gene: TRBJ1-3
V gene: TRBV24-1
CDR3 protein: CATSGYGTLPPGNTIYF

J gene: TRBJ1-1
V gene: TRBV10-2
CDR3 protein: CASRISLGPTEAFF

J gene: TRBJ2-5
V gene: TRBV12-3/TRBV12-4
CDR3 protein: CASSLESGQETQYF

J gene: TRBJ2-1
V gene: TRBV4-1
CDR3 protein: CASSQDLPEYEQFF

J gene: TRBJ1-2
V gene: TRBV24-1
CDR3 protein: CATSDLRGPTYGYTF

J gene: TRBJ1-2
V gene: TRBV29-1
CDR3 protein: CSVRRQSSTFGYTF

J gene: TRBJ2-4
V gene: TRBV5-1
CDR3 protein: CASSSQSGRINIQYF

J gene: TRBJ2-3
V gene: TRBV5-1
CDR3 protein: CASSLGPRDTQYF